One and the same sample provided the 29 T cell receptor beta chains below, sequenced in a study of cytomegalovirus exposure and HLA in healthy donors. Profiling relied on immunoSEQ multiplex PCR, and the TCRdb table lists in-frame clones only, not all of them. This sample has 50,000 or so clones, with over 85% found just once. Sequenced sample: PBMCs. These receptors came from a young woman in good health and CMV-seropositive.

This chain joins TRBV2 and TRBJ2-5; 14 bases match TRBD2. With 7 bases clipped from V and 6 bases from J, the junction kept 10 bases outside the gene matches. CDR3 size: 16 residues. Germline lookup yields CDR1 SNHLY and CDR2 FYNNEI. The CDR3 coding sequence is TGTGCCAGCACCTATGGACTAGCGGGGGGCTACCAGACCCAGTACTTC. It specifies CASTYGLAGGYQTQYF.

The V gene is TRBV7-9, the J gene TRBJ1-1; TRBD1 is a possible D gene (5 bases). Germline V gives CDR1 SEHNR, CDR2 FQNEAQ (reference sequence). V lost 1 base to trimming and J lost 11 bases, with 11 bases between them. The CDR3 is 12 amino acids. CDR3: CASSLDTGLAFF. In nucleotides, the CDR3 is TGTGCCAGCAGCTTAGATACAGGTCTGGCTTTCTTT. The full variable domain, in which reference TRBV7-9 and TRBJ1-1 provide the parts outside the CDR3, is DTGVSQNPRHKITKRGQNVTFRCDPISEHNRLYWYRQTLGQGPEFLTYFQNEAQLEKSRLLSDRFSAERPKGSFSTLEIQRTEQGDSAMYLCASSLDTGLAFFGQGTRLTVV.

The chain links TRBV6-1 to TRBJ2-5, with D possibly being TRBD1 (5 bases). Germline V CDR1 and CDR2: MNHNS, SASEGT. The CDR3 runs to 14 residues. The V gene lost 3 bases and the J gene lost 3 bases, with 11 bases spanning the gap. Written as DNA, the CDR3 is TGTGCCAGCAGTGACTCCCTCAGGGAAGAGACCCAGTACTTC. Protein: CASSDSLREETQYF.

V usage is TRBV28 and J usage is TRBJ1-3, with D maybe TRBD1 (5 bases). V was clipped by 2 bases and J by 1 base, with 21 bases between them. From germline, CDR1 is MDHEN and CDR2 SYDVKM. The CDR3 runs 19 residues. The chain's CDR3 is CASSLPPRVWTSSGNTIYF. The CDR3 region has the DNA TGTGCCAGCAGTTTACCCCCCCGGGTGTGGACATCTTCTGGAAACACCATATATTTT.

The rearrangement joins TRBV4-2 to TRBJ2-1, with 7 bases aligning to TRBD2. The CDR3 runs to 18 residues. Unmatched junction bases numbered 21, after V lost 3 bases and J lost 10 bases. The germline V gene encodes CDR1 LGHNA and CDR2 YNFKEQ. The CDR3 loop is CASSQAPSGMAGDLEQFF. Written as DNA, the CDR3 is TGTGCCAGCAGCCAGGCGCCTAGTGGGATGGCGGGGGATCTAGAGCAGTTCTTC.

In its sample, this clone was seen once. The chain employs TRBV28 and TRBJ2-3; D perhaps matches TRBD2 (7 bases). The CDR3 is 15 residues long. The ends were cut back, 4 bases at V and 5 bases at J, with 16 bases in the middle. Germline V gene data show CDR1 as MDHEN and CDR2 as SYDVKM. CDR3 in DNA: TGTGCCAGCAGTTACAGGGAGGGGGGCGGAGATACGCAGTATTTT. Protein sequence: CASSYREGGGDTQYF.

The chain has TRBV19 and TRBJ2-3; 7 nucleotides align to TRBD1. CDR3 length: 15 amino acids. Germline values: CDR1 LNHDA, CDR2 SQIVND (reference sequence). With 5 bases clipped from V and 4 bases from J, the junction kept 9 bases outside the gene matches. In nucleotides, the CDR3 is TGTGCCAGTAGTCCGCGGACAGGTTCGGCAGATACGCAGTATTTT. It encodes CASSPRTGSADTQYF.

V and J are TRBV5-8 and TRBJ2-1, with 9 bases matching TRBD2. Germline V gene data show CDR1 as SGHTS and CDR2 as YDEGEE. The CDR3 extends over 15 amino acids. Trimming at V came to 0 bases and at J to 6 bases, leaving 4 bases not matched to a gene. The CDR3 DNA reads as TGTGCCAGCAGCTTGGTGCTAGCGGGGCCCAATGAGCAGTTCTTC. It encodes CASSLVLAGPNEQFF.

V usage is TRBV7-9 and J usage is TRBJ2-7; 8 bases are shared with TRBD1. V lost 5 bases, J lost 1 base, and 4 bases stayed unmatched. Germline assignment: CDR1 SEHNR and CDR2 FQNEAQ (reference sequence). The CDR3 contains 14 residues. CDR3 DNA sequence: TGTGCCAGCAGCCAACGGGACAGGTCCTACGAGCAGTACTTC. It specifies CASSQRDRSYEQYF.

CDR3 in DNA: TGTGCCAGCAGCGTAGCAAGCTATACTGAAGCTTTCTTT. Amino acid sequence: CASSVASYTEAFF. The V and J genes are TRBV9 and TRBJ1-1, with D uncertain. Germline assignment: CDR1 SGDLS and CDR2 YYNGEE. Trimming removed 0 bases at V and 5 bases at J, with 8 bases between. This CDR3 is 13 amino acids long.

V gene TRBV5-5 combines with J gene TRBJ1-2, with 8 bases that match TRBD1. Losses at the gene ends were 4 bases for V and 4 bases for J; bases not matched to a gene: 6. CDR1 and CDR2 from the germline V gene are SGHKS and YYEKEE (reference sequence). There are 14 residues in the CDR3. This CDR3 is CASSPQGTGYGYTF. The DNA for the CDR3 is TGTGCCAGCAGCCCCCAAGGGACAGGCTATGGCTACACCTTC.

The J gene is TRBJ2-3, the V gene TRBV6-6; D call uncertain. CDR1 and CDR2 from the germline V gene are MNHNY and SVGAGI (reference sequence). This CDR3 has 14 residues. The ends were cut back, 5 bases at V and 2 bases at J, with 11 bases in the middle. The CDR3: CASSIPGLTDTQYF. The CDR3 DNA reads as TGTGCCAGCAGTATCCCAGGCCTCACAGATACGCAGTATTTT.

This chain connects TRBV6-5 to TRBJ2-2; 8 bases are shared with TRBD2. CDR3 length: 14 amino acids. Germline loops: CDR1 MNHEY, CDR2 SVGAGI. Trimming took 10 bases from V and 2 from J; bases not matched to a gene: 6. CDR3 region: CATRSGGNTGELFF. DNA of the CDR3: TGTGCCACCCGCAGCGGGGGAAACACCGGGGAGCTGTTTTTT.

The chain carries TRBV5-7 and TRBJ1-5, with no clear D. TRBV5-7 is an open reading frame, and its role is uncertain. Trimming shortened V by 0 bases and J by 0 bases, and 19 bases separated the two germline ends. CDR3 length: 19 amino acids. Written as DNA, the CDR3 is TGTGCCAGCAGCTTGGTGCGCCACCTGGGAGTGGCTAGCAATCAGCCCCAGCATTTT. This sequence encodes CASSLVRHLGVASNQPQHF.

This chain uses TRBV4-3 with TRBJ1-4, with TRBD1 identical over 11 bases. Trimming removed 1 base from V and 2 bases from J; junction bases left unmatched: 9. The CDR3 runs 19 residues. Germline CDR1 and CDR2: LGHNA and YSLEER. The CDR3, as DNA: TGCGCCAGCAGCCAAGTCAGAACCGGGACAGGGGGGACTAATGAAAAACTGTTTTTT. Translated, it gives CASSQVRTGTGGTNEKLFF.

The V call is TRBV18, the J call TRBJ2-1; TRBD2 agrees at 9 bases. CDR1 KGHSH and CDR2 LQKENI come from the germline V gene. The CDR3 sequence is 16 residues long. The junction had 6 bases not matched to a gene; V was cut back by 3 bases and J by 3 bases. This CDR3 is CASSPYSGGGYNEQFF. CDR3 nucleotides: TGTGCCAGCTCACCTTATAGCGGGGGTGGCTACAATGAGCAGTTCTTC.

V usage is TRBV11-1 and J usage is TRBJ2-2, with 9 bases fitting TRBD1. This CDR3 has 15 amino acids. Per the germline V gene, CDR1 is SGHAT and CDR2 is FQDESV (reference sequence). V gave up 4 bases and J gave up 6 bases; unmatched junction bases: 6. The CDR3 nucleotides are TGTGCCAGCAGCTCCGGGACAGGGTACTCCGGGGAGCTGTTTTTT. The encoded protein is CASSSGTGYSGELFF.

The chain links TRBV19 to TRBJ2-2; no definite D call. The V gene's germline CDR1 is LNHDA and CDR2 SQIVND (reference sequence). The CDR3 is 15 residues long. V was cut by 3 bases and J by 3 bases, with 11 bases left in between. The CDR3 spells CASSIPGVDTGELFF. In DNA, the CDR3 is TGTGCCAGTAGTATCCCAGGCGTGGACACCGGGGAGCTGTTTTTT.

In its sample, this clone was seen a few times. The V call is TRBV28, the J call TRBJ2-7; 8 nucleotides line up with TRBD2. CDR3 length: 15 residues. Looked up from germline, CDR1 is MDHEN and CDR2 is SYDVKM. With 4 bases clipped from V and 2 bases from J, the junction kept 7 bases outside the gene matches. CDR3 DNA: TGTGCCAGCAGTTACTTAGCGGGGACCCCCTACGAGCAGTACTTC. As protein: CASSYLAGTPYEQYF.

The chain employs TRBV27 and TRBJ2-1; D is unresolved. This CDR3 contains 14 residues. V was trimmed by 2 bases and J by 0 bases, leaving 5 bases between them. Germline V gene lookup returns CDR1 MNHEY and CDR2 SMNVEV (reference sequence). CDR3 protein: CASSLKSSYNEQFF. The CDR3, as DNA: TGTGCCAGCAGTTTAAAGAGCTCCTACAATGAGCAGTTCTTC.

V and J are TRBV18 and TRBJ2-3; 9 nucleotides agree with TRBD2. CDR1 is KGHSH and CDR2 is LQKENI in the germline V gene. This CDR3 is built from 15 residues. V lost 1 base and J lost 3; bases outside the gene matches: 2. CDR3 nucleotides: TGTGCCAGCTCACCACGCGGGGGGGAGACAGATACGCAGTATTTT. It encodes CASSPRGGETDTQYF.

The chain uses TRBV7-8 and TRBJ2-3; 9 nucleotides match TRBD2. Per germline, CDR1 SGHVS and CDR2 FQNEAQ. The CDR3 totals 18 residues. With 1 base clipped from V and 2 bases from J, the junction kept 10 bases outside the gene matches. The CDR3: CASSLGARGLATTDTQYF. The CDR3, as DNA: TGTGCCAGCAGCTTAGGGGCAAGAGGACTAGCGACCACAGATACGCAGTATTTT.

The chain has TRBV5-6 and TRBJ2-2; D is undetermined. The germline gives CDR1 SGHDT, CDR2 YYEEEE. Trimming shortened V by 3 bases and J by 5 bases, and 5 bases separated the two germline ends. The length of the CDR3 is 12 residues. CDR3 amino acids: CASSSYTGELFF. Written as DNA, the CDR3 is TGTGCCAGCAGCTCCTATACCGGGGAGCTGTTTTTT.

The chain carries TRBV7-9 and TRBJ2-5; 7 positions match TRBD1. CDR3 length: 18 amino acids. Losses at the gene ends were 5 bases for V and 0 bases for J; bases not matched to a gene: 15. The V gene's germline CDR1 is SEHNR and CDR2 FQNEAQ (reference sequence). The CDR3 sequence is CASSDRVPGTTDQETQYF. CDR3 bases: TGTGCCAGCAGCGACAGGGTTCCCGGGACAACGGACCAAGAGACCCAGTACTTC.

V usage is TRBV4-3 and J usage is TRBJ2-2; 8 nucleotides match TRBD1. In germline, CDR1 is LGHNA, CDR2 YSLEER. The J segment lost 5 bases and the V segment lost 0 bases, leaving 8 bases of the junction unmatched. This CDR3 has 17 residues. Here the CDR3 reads CASSQEWTGLNTGELFF. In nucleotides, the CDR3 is TGCGCCAGCAGCCAAGAATGGACAGGGCTTAATACCGGGGAGCTGTTTTTT.

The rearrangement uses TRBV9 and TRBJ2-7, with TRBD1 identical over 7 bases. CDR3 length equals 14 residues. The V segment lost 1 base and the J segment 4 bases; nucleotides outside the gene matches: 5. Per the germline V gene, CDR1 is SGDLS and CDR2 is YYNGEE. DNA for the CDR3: TGTGCCAGCAGCGTATCCGAGACAGGGTACGAGCAGTACTTC. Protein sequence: CASSVSETGYEQYF.

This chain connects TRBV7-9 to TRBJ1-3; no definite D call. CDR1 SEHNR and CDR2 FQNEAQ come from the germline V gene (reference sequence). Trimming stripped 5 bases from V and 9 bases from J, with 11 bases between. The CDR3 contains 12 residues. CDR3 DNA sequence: TGTGCCAGCAGCGCCGAAAGAGGCACCATATATTTT. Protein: CASSAERGTIYF. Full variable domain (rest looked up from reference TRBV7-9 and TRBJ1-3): DTGVSQNPRHKITKRGQNVTFRCDPISEHNRLYWYRQTLGQGPEFLTYFQNEAQLEKSRLLSDRFSAERPKGSFSTLEIQRTEQGDSAMYLCASSAERGTIYFGEGSWLTVV.

In DNA form, the CDR3 reads TGTGCCAGCAGCTATTACGACAGACTGAACACTGAAGCTTTCTTT. Amino acid sequence: CASSYYDRLNTEAFF. The gene calls are TRBV9 and TRBJ1-1, with a tentative D call TRBD1 (5 bases). The CDR3 sequence is 15 residues long. The ends were cut back, 4 bases at V and 0 bases at J, with 13 bases in the middle. Germline CDR1 and CDR2: SGDLS and YYNGEE. Full variable domain (missing parts from reference TRBV9 and TRBJ1-1): DSGVTQTPKHLITATGQRVTLRCSPRSGDLSVYWYQQSLDQGLQFLIQYYNGEERAKGNILERFSAQQFPDLHSELNLSSLELGDSALYFCASSYYDRLNTEAFFGQGTRLTVV.

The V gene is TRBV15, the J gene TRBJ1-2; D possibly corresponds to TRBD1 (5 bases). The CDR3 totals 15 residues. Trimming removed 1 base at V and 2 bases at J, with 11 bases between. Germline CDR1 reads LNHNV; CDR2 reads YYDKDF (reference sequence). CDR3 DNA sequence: TGTGCCACCAGCAGAGGGCAGGGCCCGAACTATGGCTACACCTTC. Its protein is CATSRGQGPNYGYTF.